This entry lists 3 T cell receptor beta chains sequenced from one sample in a study of T cells in Graves' hyperthyroidism and ophthalmopathy. Template material for amplifying TCR beta CDR3 regions consisted of RNA transcripts. The study used the HTBI primer set for a first-round RT-PCR of the TCR CDR3. TCRdb recomputed calls from the multiplex PCR reads with MiXCR, one row per CDR3 protein. Altogether some 400,000 distinct CDR3 sequences are present, roughly 13% being singletons, with the ten largest covering approximately 10%. Sequencing was carried out using blood. These receptors were collected from a woman between 55 and 75 years old with Graves' hyperthyroidism.

The DNA of the CDR3 is TGTGCCAGCAGCTTAGGCGGGACTGCACAAGAGACCCAGTACTTC. Translation gives CASSLGGTAQETQYF. This rearrangement joins TRBV5-4 to TRBJ2-5; TRBD2 is a possible D gene (6 bases). This CDR3 has 15 amino acids. The ends were cut back, 2 bases at V and 2 bases at J, with 13 bases in the middle. The germline gives CDR1 SGHNT, CDR2 YYREEE (reference sequence).

The chain combines TRBV12-3 or TRBV12-4 with TRBJ2-7; D not resolved. This CDR3 contains 14 residues. Trimming removed 7 bases at V and 6 bases at J, with 19 bases between. CDR3 sequence (DNA): TGTGCCAGCACCCCTTCCATGACCGTCCCCGAGCAGTACTTC. This translates into CASTPSMTVPEQYF.

This clonotype was seen a single time. At one of its ends the junction is not consistent with the germline gene, which may arise from a read error. V gene TRBV7-3 combines with J gene TRBJ2-6; D is undetermined. Per the germline V gene, CDR1 is SGHTA and CDR2 is FQGTGA. The CDR3 is 16 residues long. The CDR3: CASSLNAQSEANVLTF. The CDR3, as DNA: TGTGCCAGCAGCTTAAATGCACAGTCTGAGGCCAACGTCCTGACTTTC.